Listed here are 21 T cell receptor beta chains from one sample, sequenced in a study of blood T cell repertoires in COVID-19. Measured with immunoSEQ multiplex PCR; TCRdb has only the in-frame clones, and not every one. The table has about 190,000 clones, 80% to 90% seen once. What was sequenced was peripheral blood. The receptors were sampled from a human donor in a cohort sampled during active COVID-19.

The chain links TRBV24-1 to TRBJ1-5; TRBD1 agrees at 9 bases. Germline V CDR1 and CDR2: KGHDR, SFDVKD. CDR3 length: 16 residues. Trimming removed 5 bases from V and 7 bases from J; junction bases left unmatched: 11. This CDR3 reads CATSAEGQGFVQPQHF. The DNA of the CDR3 is TGTGCCACCAGTGCCGAGGGACAGGGATTTGTGCAGCCCCAGCATTTT.

This sequence joins TRBV30 and TRBJ2-1; D uncertain. The ends were cut back, 2 bases at V and 6 bases at J, with 17 bases in the middle. The germline V gene encodes CDR1 GTSNPN and CDR2 SVGIG (reference sequence). The CDR3 runs to 15 residues. CDR3: CAWSIELLLSNEQFF. The DNA of the CDR3 is TGTGCCTGGAGTATAGAACTGCTGCTTTCCAATGAGCAGTTCTTC.

V usage is TRBV3-1 (or the pseudogene TRBV3-2) and J usage is TRBJ2-7; 8 positions match TRBD1. The CDR3 runs to 15 residues. Per the germline V gene, CDR1 is LGHDT and CDR2 is YNNKEL (reference sequence). V shed 2 bases, J shed 0 bases, and the junction held 3 bases outside the gene matches. The CDR3 protein is CASSQPGGRSYEQYF. As DNA, the CDR3 is TGTGCCAGCAGCCAACCAGGGGGCCGCTCCTACGAGCAGTACTTC.

With regard to this clone: The identical CDR3 is also encoded by other nucleotide sequences in the sample. The rearrangement joins TRBV3-1 (or the pseudogene TRBV3-2) to TRBJ2-2; perhaps TRBD2 as D (5 bases). The ends were cut back, 4 bases at V and 6 bases at J, with 9 bases in the middle. The CDR3 runs to 13 residues. CDR1 is LGHDT and CDR2 is YNNKEL in the germline V gene (reference sequence). CDR3 in DNA: TGTGCCAGCAGCCGTCTGCGGGCCGGGGAGCTGTTTTTT. Translated: CASSRLRAGELFF.

The chain employs TRBV3-1 (or the pseudogene TRBV3-2) and TRBJ1-2, with 7 nucleotides matching TRBD1. Trimming removed 4 bases from V and 7 bases from J; junction bases left unmatched: 21. The CDR3 runs to 18 residues. Germline V lookup: CDR1 LGHDT, CDR2 YNNKEL (reference sequence). CDR3 bases: TGTGCCAGCAGCCGATTAAGACGTACAAGGGGGCAAGCTGGTGGCTACACCTTC. Residues: CASSRLRRTRGQAGGYTF.

This clone turned up a few times. The V gene is TRBV7-3, the J gene TRBJ2-2; unclear D gene. Germline V CDR1 and CDR2: SGHTA, FQGTGA. This CDR3 has 13 amino acids. V was trimmed by 2 bases and J by 6 bases, leaving 7 bases between them. The CDR3 DNA reads TGTGCCAGCAGCTTAGGAGAGGCCGGGGAGCTGTTTTTT. Residues: CASSLGEAGELFF.

The rearrangement joins TRBV9 to TRBJ1-2; a possible D gene is TRBD1 (5 bases). The CDR3 length is 14 residues. The ends were cut back, 0 bases at V and 8 bases at J, with 14 bases in the middle. Germline V lookup: CDR1 SGDLS, CDR2 YYNGEE. CDR3 nucleotide sequence: TGTGCCAGCAGCGTAGAAGCCAGGGTGGGCGGCTACACCTTC. It is translated as CASSVEARVGGYTF.

The gene calls are TRBV14 and TRBJ1-1; possible D gene TRBD1, 5 bases. In germline, CDR1 is SGHDN, CDR2 FVKESK. The CDR3 runs to 12 residues. V gave up 6 bases and J gave up 6 bases, with 11 bases separating them. DNA of the CDR3: TGTGCCAGCAGGCACAGGAGCCCTGAAGCTTTCTTT. Translating it yields CASRHRSPEAFF.

The chain uses TRBV29-1 and TRBJ1-4, with D possibly TRBD1 on 6 matching bases. CDR1 is SQVTM and CDR2 is ANQGSEA in the germline V gene. CDR3 size: 12 residues. Trimming removed 7 bases from V and 5 bases from J, with 11 bases in between. The CDR3, as DNA: TGCAGCGCAGGGGTCGGGAATGAAAAACTGTTTTTT. Translating it yields CSAGVGNEKLFF. Variable domain in full (rest from reference TRBV29-1 and TRBJ1-4): SAVISQKPSRDICQRGTSLTIQCQVDSQVTMMFWYRQQPGQSLTLIATANQGSEATYESGFVIDKFPISRPNLTFSTLTVSNMSPEDSSIYLCSAGVGNEKLFFGSGTQLSVL.

The chain recombines TRBV12-3 or TRBV12-4 with TRBJ2-5, with a weak D call TRBD2 (5 bases). Trimming pared 8 bases from V and 5 bases from J, leaving 15 bases between. The CDR3 covers 13 residues. The CDR3 DNA follows: TGTGCCAGCTCCCAGAACGGCGGGGAGACCCAGTACTTC. As protein: CASSQNGGETQYF.

The J gene is TRBJ2-1, the V gene TRBV5-4, with TRBD1 matching over 11 bases. The CDR3 has 14 amino acids. Germline-derived CDR1 and CDR2 are SGHNT and YYREEE (reference sequence). Trimming at V came to 2 bases and at J to 7 bases, leaving 2 bases not matched to a gene. CDR3 nucleotides: TGTGCCAGCAGCTTCCGGGACAGGGGGAATGAGCAGTTCTTC. Translating it yields CASSFRDRGNEQFF.

The chain links TRBV5-8 to TRBJ2-2, with D perhaps TRBD1 (6 bases). The V end lost 3 bases, the J end lost 3 bases, and 6 bases lay between the germline ends. There are 13 residues in the CDR3. CDR1 SGHTS and CDR2 YDEGEE come from the germline V gene. The CDR3 sequence: CASSYRDTGELFF. The CDR3 DNA follows: TGTGCCAGCAGCTACAGGGACACCGGGGAGCTGTTTTTT.

This rearrangement joins TRBV5-1 to TRBJ2-2; tentative D call: TRBD1 (5 bases). The V end was cut by 0 bases, the J end by 7 bases, with 7 bases between. There are 13 residues in the CDR3. Germline V gene sequence: CDR1 SGHRS, CDR2 YFSETQ. CDR3 DNA: TGCGCCAGCAGCTTGGTAGGGGTCGGGGAGCTGTTTTTT. Amino acids: CASSLVGVGELFF.

V is TRBV11-3 and J is TRBJ2-2; TRBD2 might be the D (6 bases). This CDR3 has 15 amino acids. Looked up from germline, CDR1 is SGHNT and CDR2 is YENEEA. Between the trimmed V and J ends, which lost 5 bases and 1 base, there was a span of 11 bases. The CDR3 DNA is TGTGCCAGCAGCGGGGGAGGAGTGAACACCGGGGAGCTGTTTTTT. Its protein is CASSGGGVNTGELFF.

The V call is TRBV10-3, the J call TRBJ2-3; no reliable D call. This CDR3 contains 13 residues. V was cut by 0 bases and J by 6 bases, with 7 bases left in between. CDR1 ENHRY and CDR2 SYGVKD come from the germline V gene. CDR3 protein: CAISESPLDTQYF. Here the CDR3 DNA reads TGTGCCATCAGTGAGTCCCCTCTTGATACGCAGTATTTT.

The chain employs TRBV27 and TRBJ2-1; TRBD2 might be the D (5 bases). The CDR3 loop spans 11 amino acids. Germline V lookup: CDR1 MNHEY, CDR2 SMNVEV (reference sequence). V gave up 9 bases and J gave up 5 bases, with 8 bases separating them. CDR3 DNA sequence: TGTGCCAGTACTAGACACAATGAGCAGTTCTTC. It codes for CASTRHNEQFF.

The J gene is TRBJ2-7, the V gene TRBV5-4; a weak D match, TRBD1 (6 bases). Looked up from germline, CDR1 is SGHNT and CDR2 is YYREEE (reference sequence). Between the trimmed V and J ends, which lost 6 bases and 4 bases, there was a span of 14 bases. CDR3 length equals 13 residues. CDR3 nucleotide sequence: TGTGCCAGCACCCTTGACAGGCCGTACGAGCAGTACGTC. Its translation: CASTLDRPYEQYV.

V and J are TRBV3-1 (or the pseudogene TRBV3-2) and TRBJ2-7; the D is unclear. Germline V gene lookup returns CDR1 LGHDT and CDR2 YNNKEL (reference sequence). The CDR3 extends over 13 amino acids. V dropped 4 bases and J dropped 7 bases, with 14 bases sitting between them. In DNA form, the CDR3 reads TGTGCCAGCAGCCCCACGGTTTTTTCGGAGCAGTACGTC. This codes for CASSPTVFSEQYV.

This chain connects TRBV24-1 to TRBJ2-2; D not resolved. Looked up from germline, CDR1 is KGHDR and CDR2 is SFDVKD. V lost 9 bases and J 7 bases, leaving 11 bases between the germline ends. The CDR3 length is 12 residues. The CDR3 nucleotides read TGTGCCACCGGAACGGGTATCGGGGAGCTGTTTTTT. Translating gives CATGTGIGELFF.

The chain couples TRBV5-1 to TRBJ1-2; D perhaps matches TRBD1 (6 bases). Germline-derived CDR1 and CDR2 are SGHRS and YFSETQ. This CDR3 is built from 12 residues. Trimming shortened V by 3 bases and J by 4 bases, and 7 bases separated the two germline ends. CDR3 loop: CASSSDSYGYTF. The CDR3 bases are TGCGCCAGCAGCTCGGACAGCTATGGCTACACCTTC.

The chain couples TRBV4-2 to TRBJ2-7, with 12 bases lining up with TRBD2. Unmatched junction bases numbered 15, after V lost 3 bases and J lost 0 bases. This CDR3 is 20 amino acids long. CDR1 and CDR2 (germline): LGHNA, YNFKEQ. DNA of the CDR3: TGTGCCAGCAGCCAGGACTCGGGACTAGCGGGTGTTAGGCGCTCCTACGAGCAGTACTTC. Encoded protein: CASSQDSGLAGVRRSYEQYF.